The text below deals with one TCR beta chain. This specimen comes from a study of cytomegalovirus exposure and HLA in healthy donors. There are 18 residues in the CDR3. V was pared by 0 bases and J by 0 bases, with 5 bases of the junction left unmatched. Germline CDR1 and CDR2: KGHSH and LQKENI. 13 Jbeta primers and 60 Vbeta primers were used for the PCR. TCRdb's table, derived via immunoSEQ multiplex PCR, lists solely in-frame clones and lacks some. The table lists about 160,000 clones, about 80% of them singletons. The sequence came from a man in his thirties or forties in good health and CMV-seronegative. The specimen sequenced was PBMCs. The rearrangement uses TRBV18 and TRBJ2-2, with 9 bases that match TRBD2. The CDR3 loop reads CASSPPGTSYANTGELFF. DNA for the CDR3: TGTGCCAGCTCACCACCCGGGACTAGCTATGCGAACACCGGGGAGCTGTTTTTT.